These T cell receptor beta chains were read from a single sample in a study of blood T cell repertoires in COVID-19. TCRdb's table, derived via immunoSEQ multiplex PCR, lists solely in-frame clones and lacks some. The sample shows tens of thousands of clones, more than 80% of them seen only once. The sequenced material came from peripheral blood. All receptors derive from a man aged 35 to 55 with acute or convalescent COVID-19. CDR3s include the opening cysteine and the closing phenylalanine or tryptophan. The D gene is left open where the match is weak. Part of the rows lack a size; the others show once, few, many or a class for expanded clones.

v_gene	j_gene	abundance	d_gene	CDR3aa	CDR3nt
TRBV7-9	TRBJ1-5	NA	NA	CASSLGAGQPQHF	TGTGCCAGCAGCTTGGGGGCTGGTCAGCCCCAGCATTTT
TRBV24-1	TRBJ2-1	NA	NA	CATKGVNRDNEQFF	TGTGCCACAAAGGGGGTGAACCGAGACAATGAGCAGTTCTTC
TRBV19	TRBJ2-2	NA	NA	CASRGTIITGELFF	TGTGCCAGTCGAGGTACTATCATCACCGGGGAGCTGTTTTTT
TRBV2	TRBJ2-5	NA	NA	CASSVSTTQETQYF	TGTGCCAGCAGTGTTTCGACTACGCAAGAGACCCAGTACTTC
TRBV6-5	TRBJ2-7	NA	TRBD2	CASRSLAEIYEQYF	TGTGCCAGCAGGTCCCTAGCGGAGATCTACGAGCAGTACTTC
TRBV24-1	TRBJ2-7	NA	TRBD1	CATSDYRAGTGVTQYF	TGTGCCACCAGTGATTATCGTGCGGGGACAGGGGTTACTCAGTACTTC
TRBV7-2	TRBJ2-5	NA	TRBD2	CASSLRLANGETQYF	TGTGCCAGCAGCTTACGACTAGCAAATGGCGAGACCCAGTACTTC
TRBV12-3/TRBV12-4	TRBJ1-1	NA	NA	CASSLRGSEAFF	TGTGCCAGCAGTTTAAGGGGCTCTGAAGCTTTCTTT
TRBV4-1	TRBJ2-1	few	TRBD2	CASSQDLGGAYNEQFF	TGCGCCAGCAGCCAAGATCTGGGGGGGGCCTACAATGAGCAGTTCTTC
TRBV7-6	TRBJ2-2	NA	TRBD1	CASSRRGTENTGELFF	TGTGCCAGCAGCCGTAGAGGGACAGAGAACACCGGGGAGCTGTTTTTT
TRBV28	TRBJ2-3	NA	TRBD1	CASSSAGTGGTDTQYF	TGTGCCAGCAGTTCGGCCGGGACAGGCGGCACAGATACGCAGTATTTT
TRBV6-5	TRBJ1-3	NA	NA	CASSSAGPHSGNTIYF	TGTGCCAGCAGTTCGGCGGGGCCCCACTCTGGAAACACCATATATTTT
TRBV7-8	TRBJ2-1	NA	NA	CASSLGIGTPRYNEQFF	TGTGCCAGCAGCTTGGGGATCGGGACTCCGAGGTACAATGAGCAGTTCTTC
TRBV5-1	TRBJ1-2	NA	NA	CASSLTGGLYGYTF	TGCGCCAGCAGCTTGACCGGGGGACTCTATGGCTACACCTTC
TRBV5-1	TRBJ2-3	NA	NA	CASNQRGGASTDTQYF	TGCGCCAGCAACCAAAGAGGGGGGGCGAGTACAGATACGCAGTATTTT
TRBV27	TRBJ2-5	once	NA	CASSLRGKGETQYF	TGTGCCAGCAGTTTACGGGGTAAAGGAGAGACCCAGTACTTC
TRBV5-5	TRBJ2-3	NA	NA	CASSFLGVGGTDTQYF	TGTGCCAGCAGCTTTCTAGGTGTTGGTGGGACAGATACGCAGTATTTT
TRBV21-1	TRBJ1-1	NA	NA	CASSKVTGQPQGNTEAFF	TGTGCCAGCAGCAAAGTCACCGGACAGCCCCAGGGGAACACTGAAGCTTTCTTT
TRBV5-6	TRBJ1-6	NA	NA	CASSRRGFDSPLHF	TGTGCCAGCAGCCGCCGCGGGTTTGATTCACCCCTCCACTTT
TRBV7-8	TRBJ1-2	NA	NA	CASSPDRMEASGYTF	TGTGCCAGCAGCCCCGACAGGATGGAGGCTAGCGGCTACACCTTC
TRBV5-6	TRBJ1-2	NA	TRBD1	CASSLVPGQGHYGYTF	TGTGCCAGCAGCTTGGTTCCGGGACAGGGACACTATGGCTACACCTTC
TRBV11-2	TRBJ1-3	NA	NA	CASSLGTRGSGNTIYF	TGTGCCAGCAGCTTAGGAACCAGGGGCTCTGGAAACACCATATATTTT
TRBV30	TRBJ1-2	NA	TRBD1	CAWSAGTVTPGYTF	TGTGCCTGGAGTGCCGGGACAGTCACACCTGGCTACACCTTC
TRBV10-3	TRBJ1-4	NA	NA	CAISETGMGPNEKLFF	TGTGCCATCAGTGAAACCGGGATGGGCCCTAATGAAAAACTGTTTTTT
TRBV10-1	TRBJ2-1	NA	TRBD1	CASSGDRRNEQFF	TGCGCCAGCAGTGGGGACAGGCGCAATGAGCAGTTCTTC
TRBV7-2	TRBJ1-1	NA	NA	CASSLRRAEAFF	TGTGCCAGCAGCCTGCGACGGGCTGAAGCTTTCTTT
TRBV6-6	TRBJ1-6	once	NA	CASSRDTAGNSPLHF	TGTGCCAGCAGTAGAGACACGGCGGGGAATTCACCCCTCCACTTT